The rows below give T cell receptor beta chains drawn from one sample of a study of T cell responses to AZD1222 COVID-19 vaccine. This table comes from immunoSEQ multiplex PCR, and its TCRdb copy is limited to in-frame clones, with some not included. The profile covers about 170,000 clones, with 93% appearing a single time and roughly 3.9% taken by the ten largest. Source: peripheral blood, taken on day 0 of AZD1222 vaccination. These receptors came from an adult in good health. The CDR3 runs from the conserved cysteine through the conserved F or W. A D gene is named only where the DNA matches it firmly.

v_gene: TRBV6-1; d_gene: TRBD1; j_gene: TRBJ1-1; CDR3aa: CASSEVFYRGLRTEAFF; CDR3nt: TGTGCCAGCAGTGAAGTTTTCTACAGGGGGCTTAGGACTGAAGCTTTCTTT
v_gene: TRBV4-1; d_gene: -; j_gene: TRBJ1-2; CDR3aa: CASSPVIGQGPNYGYTF; CDR3nt: TGCGCCAGCAGCCCGGTGATAGGGCAGGGACCGAACTATGGCTACACCTTC
v_gene: TRBV5-1; d_gene: TRBD1; j_gene: TRBJ2-2; CDR3aa: CASSPDRSNTGELFF; CDR3nt: TGCGCCAGCAGCCCGGACAGGAGTAACACCGGGGAGCTGTTTTTT
v_gene: TRBV28; d_gene: -; j_gene: TRBJ2-2; CDR3aa: CASSRPDGAGELFF; CDR3nt: TGTGCCAGCAGTCGCCCGGACGGGGCCGGGGAGCTGTTTTTT
v_gene: TRBV5-6; d_gene: -; j_gene: TRBJ2-3; CDR3aa: CASSFWTQTGDTQYF; CDR3nt: TGTGCCAGCAGCTTCTGGACCCAAACCGGAGATACGCAGTATTTT
v_gene: TRBV29-1; d_gene: TRBD1; j_gene: TRBJ1-2; CDR3aa: CSVGQGADYGYTF; CDR3nt: TGCAGCGTTGGGCAGGGGGCGGACTATGGCTACACCTTC
v_gene: TRBV12-5; d_gene: -; j_gene: TRBJ1-2; CDR3aa: CASGFGTRAHYGYTF; CDR3nt: TGTGCTAGTGGTTTTGGCACCCGGGCACACTATGGCTACACCTTC
v_gene: TRBV18; d_gene: -; j_gene: TRBJ1-1; CDR3aa: CASSPRDKDTEAFF; CDR3nt: TGTGCCAGCTCACCCCGGGACAAGGACACTGAAGCTTTCTTT
v_gene: TRBV29-1; d_gene: -; j_gene: TRBJ1-3; CDR3aa: CSVEEGSGNTIYF; CDR3nt: TGCAGCGTTGAAGAGGGGTCTGGAAACACCATATATTTT
v_gene: TRBV21-1; d_gene: -; j_gene: TRBJ2-1; CDR3aa: CASSTNEQFF; CDR3nt: TGTGCCAGCAGTACCAATGAGCAGTTCTTC
v_gene: TRBV27; d_gene: -; j_gene: TRBJ2-7; CDR3aa: CASSMQGPFHEQYF; CDR3nt: TGTGCCAGCAGTATGCAGGGTCCCTTCCACGAGCAGTACTTC
v_gene: TRBV7-9; d_gene: TRBD2; j_gene: TRBJ2-5; CDR3aa: CASSLALAGPKYF; CDR3nt: TGTGCCAGCAGCTTAGCACTAGCGGGACCTAAGTACTTC